The rows below give T cell receptor beta chains drawn from one sample of a study of T cell responses to AZD1222 COVID-19 vaccine. The data were produced by immunoSEQ multiplex PCR, yet TCRdb's version contains in-frame clones alone and is incomplete. The repertoire holds approximately 140,000 clones, approximately 94% seen once, with roughly 1.3% in the top ten. Sequenced here: peripheral blood, sampled on day 0 of AZD1222 vaccination. The receptors derive from an adult in good health. Both conserved end residues are part of each CDR3. The D gene is left open where the match is weak. The listing skips clone size in some rows; elsewhere it reads once, few, many or a size class.

>13|.|.|TRBJ1-2|TRBV4-1
CASSQGVMPGYTF
TGCGCCAGCAGCCAAGGGGTGATGCCAGGCTACACCTTC
>15|few|.|TRBJ2-6|TRBV6-5
CASSLQVSGANVLTF
TGTGCCAGCAGTCTACAGGTGTCTGGGGCCAACGTCCTGACTTTC
>15|.|.|TRBJ1-1|TRBV4-1
CASSHLYRVNTEAFF
TGCGCCAGCAGCCACCTTTACAGGGTTAACACTGAAGCTTTCTTT
>14|.|.|TRBJ1-3|TRBV30
CAWSAGMGGNTIYF
TGTGCCTGGAGTGCAGGGATGGGGGGAAACACCATATATTTT
>15|.|.|TRBJ2-2|TRBV5-1
CASSSQGQGTGELFF
TGCGCCAGCAGCTCTCAGGGGCAGGGCACCGGGGAGCTGTTTTTT
>17|.|TRBD2|TRBJ2-3|TRBV9
CASSVDASGMSTDTQYF
TGTGCCAGCAGCGTAGATGCCAGCGGGATGAGCACAGATACGCAGTATTTT
>17|.|TRBD2|TRBJ2-1|TRBV9
CASSPRTSGGAGNEQFF
TGTGCCAGCAGCCCCAGGACTAGCGGGGGGGCCGGGAATGAGCAGTTCTTC
>12|.|.|TRBJ2-2|TRBV11-2
CASSLGPGELFF
TGTGCCAGCAGCTTAGGTCCCGGGGAGCTGTTTTTT
>14|.|.|TRBJ1-6|TRBV5-4
CASSFSRGQTPLHF
TGTGCCAGCAGCTTCAGCCGGGGGCAAACACCCCTCCACTTT
>13|.|.|TRBJ1-6|TRBV20-1
CSASRDWGSPLHF
TGCAGTGCTAGTAGGGACTGGGGTTCACCCCTCCACTTT
>16|.|.|TRBJ2-1|TRBV5-4
CASSLGTVKGYNEQFF
TGTGCCAGCAGCTTGGGGACGGTAAAAGGGTACAATGAGCAGTTCTTC
>15|.|.|TRBJ2-5|TRBV27
CASSFGWGYQETQYF
TGTGCCAGCAGTTTCGGATGGGGCTACCAAGAGACCCAGTACTTC
>13|.|.|TRBJ1-1|TRBV5-1
CASSLVGGAEAFF
TGCGCCAGCAGCTTGGTCGGGGGGGCTGAAGCTTTCTTT
>13|.|.|TRBJ1-5|TRBV30
CAWERGLGQPQHF
TGTGCCTGGGAACGGGGCTTAGGTCAGCCCCAGCATTTT
>15|once|TRBD1|TRBJ2-1|TRBV9
CASSPQPTGAIEQFF
TGTGCCAGCAGCCCCCAACCCACAGGGGCAATTGAGCAGTTCTTC
>15|.|.|TRBJ1-5|TRBV7-9
CASSLGGAGNQPQHF
TGTGCCAGCAGCTTGGGGGGCGCGGGCAATCAGCCCCAGCATTTT
>15|.|TRBD2|TRBJ2-3|TRBV10-3
CAIGKSGVSTDTQYF
TGTGCCATCGGGAAGAGCGGGGTTAGCACAGATACGCAGTATTTT
>14|.|.|TRBJ2-1|TRBV3-1/TRBV3-2
CASSQAVGGNEQFF
TGTGCCAGCAGCCAAGCGGTTGGGGGTAATGAGCAGTTCTTC
>16|.|TRBD1|TRBJ1-4|TRBV7-8
CASSLAGQGVREKLFF
TGTGCCAGCAGCTTAGCGGGACAGGGGGTTCGTGAAAAACTGTTTTTT
>16|.|TRBD1|TRBJ1-6|TRBV6-1
CASSDFTGDGNSPLHF
TGTGCCAGCAGTGACTTCACAGGGGACGGGAATTCACCCCTCCACTTT